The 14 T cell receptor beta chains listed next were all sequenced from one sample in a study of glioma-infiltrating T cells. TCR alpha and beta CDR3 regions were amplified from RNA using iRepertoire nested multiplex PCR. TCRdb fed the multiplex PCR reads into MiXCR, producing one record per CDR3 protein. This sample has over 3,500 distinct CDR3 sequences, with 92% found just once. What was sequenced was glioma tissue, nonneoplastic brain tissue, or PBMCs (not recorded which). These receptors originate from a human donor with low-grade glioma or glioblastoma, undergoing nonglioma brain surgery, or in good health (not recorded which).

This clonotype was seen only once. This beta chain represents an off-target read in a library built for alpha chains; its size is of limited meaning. The DNA for the CDR3 is TGTGCCAGCAGTTACTCGAGTGGAGGAGGTCGCACAGATACGCAGTATTTT. This codes for CASSYSSGGGRTDTQYF. This chain links TRBV6-5 with TRBJ2-3; tentatively, D is TRBD2 (5 bases). The CDR3 contains 17 residues. V lost 0 bases to trimming and J lost 1 base, with 14 bases between them. Germline loops: CDR1 MNHEY, CDR2 SVGAGI.

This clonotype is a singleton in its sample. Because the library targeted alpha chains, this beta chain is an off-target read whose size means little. The CDR3 nucleotides read TGTGCCAGCAGCTCGACAGGGGGCCAGCCCCAGCATTTT. It specifies CASSSTGGQPQHF. The chain employs TRBV7-2 and TRBJ1-5, with 10 bases aligning to TRBD1. With V trimmed by 4 bases and J by 7 bases, 1 base remained unmatched. The CDR3 loop spans 13 amino acids. CDR1 SGHTA and CDR2 FQGNSA come from the germline V gene.

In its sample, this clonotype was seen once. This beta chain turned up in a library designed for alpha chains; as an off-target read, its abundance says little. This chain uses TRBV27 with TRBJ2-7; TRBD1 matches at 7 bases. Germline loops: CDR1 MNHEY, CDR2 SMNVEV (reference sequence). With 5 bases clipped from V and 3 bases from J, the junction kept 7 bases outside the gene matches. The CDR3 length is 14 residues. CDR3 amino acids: CASSQRTGYYEQYF. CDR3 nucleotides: TGTGCCAGCAGTCAAAGGACAGGTTACTACGAGCAGTACTTC.

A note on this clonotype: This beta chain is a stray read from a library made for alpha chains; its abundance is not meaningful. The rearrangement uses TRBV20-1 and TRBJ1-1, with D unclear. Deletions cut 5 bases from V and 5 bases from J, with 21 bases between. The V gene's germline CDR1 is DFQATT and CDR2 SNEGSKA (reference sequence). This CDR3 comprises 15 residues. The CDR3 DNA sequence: TGCAGTGCTCGGAAATCCTGGGCCTTCGGGACTGAAGCTTTCTTT. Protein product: CSARKSWAFGTEAFF.

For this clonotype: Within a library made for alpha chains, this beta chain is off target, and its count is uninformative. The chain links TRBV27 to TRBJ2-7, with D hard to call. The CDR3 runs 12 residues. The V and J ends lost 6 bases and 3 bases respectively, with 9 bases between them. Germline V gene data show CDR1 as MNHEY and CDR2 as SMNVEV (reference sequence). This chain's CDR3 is CASSPSYYEQYF. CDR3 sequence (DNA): TGTGCCAGCAGCCCCTCCTACTACGAGCAGTACTTC.

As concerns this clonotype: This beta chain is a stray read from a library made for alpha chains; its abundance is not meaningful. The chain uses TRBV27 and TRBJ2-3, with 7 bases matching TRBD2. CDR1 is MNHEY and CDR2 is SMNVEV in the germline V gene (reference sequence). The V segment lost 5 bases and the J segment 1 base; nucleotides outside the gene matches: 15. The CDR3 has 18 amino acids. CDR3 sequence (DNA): TGTGCCAGCAGTCCACAGAGCCTACTAGCGCAGGGCACAGATACGCAGTATTTT. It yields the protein CASSPQSLLAQGTDTQYF.

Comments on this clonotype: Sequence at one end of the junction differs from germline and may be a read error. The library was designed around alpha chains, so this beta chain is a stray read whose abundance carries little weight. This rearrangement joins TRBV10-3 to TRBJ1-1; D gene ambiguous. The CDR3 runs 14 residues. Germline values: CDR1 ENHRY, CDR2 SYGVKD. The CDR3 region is CASSPYSMNTEAFF. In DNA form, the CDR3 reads TGTGCCAGCAGTCCGTACAGCATGAACACTGAAGCTTTCTTT.

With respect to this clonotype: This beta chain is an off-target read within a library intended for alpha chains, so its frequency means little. The CDR3 DNA reads as TGTGCCAGCAGAGTGGTGGAGACCCAGTACTTC. This gives the protein CASRVVETQYF. The rearrangement uses TRBV6-1 and TRBJ2-5, with D uncertain. V lost 6 bases and J 5 bases, leaving 7 bases between the germline ends. The CDR3 length is 11 residues. Germline CDR1 and CDR2: MNHNS and SASEGT.

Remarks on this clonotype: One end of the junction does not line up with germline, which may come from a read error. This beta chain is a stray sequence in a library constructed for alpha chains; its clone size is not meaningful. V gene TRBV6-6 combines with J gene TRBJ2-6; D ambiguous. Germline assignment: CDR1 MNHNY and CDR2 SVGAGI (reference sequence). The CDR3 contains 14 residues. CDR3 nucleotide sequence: TGTGCCATCAGTGCGGCAGCTGGGGCCAACGTCCTGACTTTC. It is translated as CAISAAAGANVLTF.

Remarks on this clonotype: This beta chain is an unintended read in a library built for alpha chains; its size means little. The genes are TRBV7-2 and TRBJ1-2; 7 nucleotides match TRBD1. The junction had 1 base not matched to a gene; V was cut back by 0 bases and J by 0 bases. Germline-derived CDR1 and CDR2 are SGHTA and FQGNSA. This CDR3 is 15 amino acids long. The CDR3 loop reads CASSLATGTNYGYTF. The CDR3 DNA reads TGTGCCAGCAGCTTAGCGACAGGGACTAACTATGGCTACACCTTC.

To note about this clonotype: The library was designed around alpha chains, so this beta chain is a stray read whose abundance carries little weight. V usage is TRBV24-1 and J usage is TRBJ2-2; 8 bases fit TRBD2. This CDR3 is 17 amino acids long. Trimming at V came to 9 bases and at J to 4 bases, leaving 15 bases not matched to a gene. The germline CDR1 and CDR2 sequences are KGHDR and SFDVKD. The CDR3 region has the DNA TGTGCCACCCCCCCCCGGGCGAGCGGGAGAGGCACCGGGGAGCTGTTTTTT. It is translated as CATPPRASGRGTGELFF.

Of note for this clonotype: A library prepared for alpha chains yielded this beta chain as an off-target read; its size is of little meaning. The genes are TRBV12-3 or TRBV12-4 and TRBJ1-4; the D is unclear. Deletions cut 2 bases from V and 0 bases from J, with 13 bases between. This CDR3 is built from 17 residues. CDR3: CASSLIWAPATNEKLFF. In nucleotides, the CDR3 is TGTGCCAGCAGTTTAATCTGGGCCCCTGCAACTAATGAAAAACTGTTTTTT.

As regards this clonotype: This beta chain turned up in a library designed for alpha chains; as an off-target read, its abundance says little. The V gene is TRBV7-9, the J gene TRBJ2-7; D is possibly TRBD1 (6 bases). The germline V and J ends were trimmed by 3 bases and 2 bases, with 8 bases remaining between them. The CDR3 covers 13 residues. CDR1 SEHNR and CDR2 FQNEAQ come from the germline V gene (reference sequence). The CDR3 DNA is TGTGCCAGCAGCTTGACAGGAACCTACGAGCAGTACTTC. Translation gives CASSLTGTYEQYF.

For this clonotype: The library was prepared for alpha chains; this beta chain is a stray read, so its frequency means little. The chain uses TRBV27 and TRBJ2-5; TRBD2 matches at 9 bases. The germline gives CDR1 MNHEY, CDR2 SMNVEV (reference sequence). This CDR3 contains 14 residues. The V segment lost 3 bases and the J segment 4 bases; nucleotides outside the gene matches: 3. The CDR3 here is CASSLAGLAETQYF. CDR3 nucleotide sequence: TGTGCCAGCAGTTTGGCGGGACTAGCAGAGACCCAGTACTTC.